This TCR beta chain was sequenced for a study of blood T cells in healthy people across ages. Study-level points and caveats: Researchers judged that diversity estimates from one million T cells fell short of true values.

Those donating, healthy Caucasian individuals from Russia, were aged about 6 to 95. About this clonotype itself: Its cognate antigen is unknown.

Primers used in a second PCR of roughly 6 to 11 cycles were a sample-barcoded 5' primer and a J-beta primer mix. Template switching added a 12-random-nucleotide identifier to every cDNA molecule. TCRdb reanalysed the 5' RACE reads using MiXCR and keeps one entry per CDR3 protein. Among some 790,000 distinct CDR3 sequences listed, under 35% were seen once. Germline CDR1 DFQATT, CDR2 SNEGSKA (reference sequence). The CDR3 consists of 16 residues. The sample taken for sequencing was blood. The chain links TRBV20-1 to TRBJ2-4; 10 bases match TRBD2. The tail of the sequence fits TRBJ2-5 better, so the J call may be wrong. The receptor was isolated from a woman over 75 in good health. The DNA for the CDR3 is TGCAGTGCTAGAGGTGGACGAGCGGGGGGGCAAGAGACCCAGTACTTC. Protein sequence: CSARGGRAGGQETQYF.